This TCR beta chain was recorded in a study of shared clonotypes between healthy human individuals (dated by TCRdb to 2018 to 2021). The study in broad terms: A couple of women and a few men aged 18 to 49 years were included in the cohort. To estimate repertoire size and how much clonotypes are shared between individuals, the study performed deep sequencing of blood TCR repertoires from a few healthy adults. Each donor's leukapheresis produced roughly between roughly 0.85 and 10 billion PBMCs. Libraries were prepared and TCR repertoires were sequenced by different laboratories using diverse techniques, in order to increase sequencing depth and limit assay-specific biases. For each donor, CD4 naive and CD4 memory were each given three plates, CD8 naive was given two plates, and CD8 memory was given one plate.

The CDR3 starts with the cysteine, ends with the phenylalanine, and has 14 residues. Only CDR3 DNA remains: 42 bases, in frame from the first base. V gives up 3 bases and J gives up 1 base, and the segment between their germline ends measures 6 bases. The germline V gene specifies MGHRA as CDR1 and YSYEKL as CDR2. CD8 naive samples were CD45RO-negative cells positively selected for CCR7, giving a CD45RA+CCR7+ population that excluded TemRA cells. The donors were healthy, HIV-negative adults with no recently reported acute infections or vaccinations. Every donor was a Caucasian adult living in Nashville, Tennessee, USA. After blood collection by leukapheresis, PBMCs were isolated using Ficoll-Histopaque density gradient centrifugation and then cryopreserved in the vapor phase of liquid nitrogen. Analytical flow cytometry was used to check the purity and quantity of every magnetically sorted T cell population. Genomic DNA was isolated from each sorted fraction and quantified by UV absorbance on a Nanodrop 2000c.

What the study reported, not specific to this receptor: Larger estimated clonotype richness was generally found for naive subsets than for memory subsets. The small number of donors limited the genetic and exposure-history diversity represented. Higher generation probabilities were observed for clonotypes shared by all four sorted-subset donors than for non-shared clonotypes. Only blood was sampled, and tissue TCR repertoires likely differ from those in blood. Roughly 5.2% of naive CD4, 3.5% of naive CD8, about 2.5% of memory CD4, and over 0.35% of memory CD8 clonotypes were shared across several donors. Rarefaction of sorted-subset datasets indicated incomplete sequencing despite the large sequencing depth. Pairwise subsampling indicated that sequencing depth was expected to affect the degree of clonotype sharing among donors.

Turning to this clone: The antigen this receptor binds is unknown. Nothing much larger sits one base from this clone, and base qualities are not available.

Using the deep immunoSEQ assay, multiplex PCR amplified TCR CDR3 regions from genomic DNA. Extracted genomic DNA from each cell subset was distributed evenly across all wells of several immunoSEQ 96-well plates, and each plate was treated as a replicate. For sorted subsets, each replicate PCR was loaded with about 0.2 ug genomic DNA, equivalent to 30,000 to 35,000 T cell genomes. Purified libraries were quantified with a Qubit 3.0 fluorometer, sized on a Bioanalyzer 2100, and re-quantified with the KAPA Library Quantification kit. A separate single-read 150-cycle Illumina NextSeq 550 flow cell was used to sequence each immunoSEQ 96-well plate. The paper's processing steps were these. The immunoSEQ output contained only junctional sequences without quality scores, so filtering could not match that applied to full-length reads. Sequences were annotated with PyIR, a Python wrapper for IgBLAST v1.9, and V/J genes and CDR3 were assigned using IMGT germline references. Reads were removed for weak V/J assignments (E-value above 1e-6), missing CDR3, stop codons, out-of-frame junctions, or ambiguous translated residues. V3J clonotypes were defined as sequences sharing an identical inferred V gene, J gene, and CDR3 amino acid sequence. To compute the percentage overlap between repertoires, the number of shared unique clonotypes was divided by the size of the smaller repertoire. Richness of each repertoire was evaluated using RTK rarefaction, the Chao1 estimator, and Recon v2.1 estimates of unobserved clonotypes. OLGA was used to compute generation probabilities for all TCRbeta clonotypes that the gDNA method yielded from a handful of donors. This immuneACCESS table, as held by TCRdb, lists in-frame sequences with V and J called but not all clones. Of the missing ones, under half trace to an unresolved V gene in checked studies; the others have no known cause. V and J calls and clone size are as listed in that table; D and trimming were resolved from the DNA. In this sample the table shows approximately 840,000 clones, 90% to 97% of which occur a single time. The top ten clones comprise roughly 0.23% of the sample.

The V and J genes are TRBV4-1 and TRBJ2-2; no D segment can be confidently identified. The TCR comes from a man aged 30 to 39 in good health. The specimen was naive CD8+ T cells sorted from blood. Taken with the paper, the label for cell subset or site translates to: CD45RA+CCR7+. CDR3 sequence: CASSHTENTGELFF. The nucleotide sequence is TGCGCCAGCAGCCACACCGAGAACACCGGGGAGCTGTTTTTT.